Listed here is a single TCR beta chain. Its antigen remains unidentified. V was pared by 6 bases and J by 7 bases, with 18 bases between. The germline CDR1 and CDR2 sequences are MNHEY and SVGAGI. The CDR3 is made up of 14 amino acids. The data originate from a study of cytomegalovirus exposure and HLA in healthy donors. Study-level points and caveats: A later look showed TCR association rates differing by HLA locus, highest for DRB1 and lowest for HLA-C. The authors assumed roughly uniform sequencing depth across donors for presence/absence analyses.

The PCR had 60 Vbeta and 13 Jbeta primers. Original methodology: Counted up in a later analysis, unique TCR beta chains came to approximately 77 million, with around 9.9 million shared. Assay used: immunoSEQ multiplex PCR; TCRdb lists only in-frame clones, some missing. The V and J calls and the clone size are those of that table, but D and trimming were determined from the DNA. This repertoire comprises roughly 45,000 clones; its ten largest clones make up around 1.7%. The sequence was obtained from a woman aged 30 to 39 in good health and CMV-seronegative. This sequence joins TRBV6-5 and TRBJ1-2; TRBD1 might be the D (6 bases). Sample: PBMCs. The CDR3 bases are TGTGCCAGCAGCATACAGGGAGTGGGGTTTGGCTACACCTTC. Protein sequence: CASSIQGVGFGYTF.